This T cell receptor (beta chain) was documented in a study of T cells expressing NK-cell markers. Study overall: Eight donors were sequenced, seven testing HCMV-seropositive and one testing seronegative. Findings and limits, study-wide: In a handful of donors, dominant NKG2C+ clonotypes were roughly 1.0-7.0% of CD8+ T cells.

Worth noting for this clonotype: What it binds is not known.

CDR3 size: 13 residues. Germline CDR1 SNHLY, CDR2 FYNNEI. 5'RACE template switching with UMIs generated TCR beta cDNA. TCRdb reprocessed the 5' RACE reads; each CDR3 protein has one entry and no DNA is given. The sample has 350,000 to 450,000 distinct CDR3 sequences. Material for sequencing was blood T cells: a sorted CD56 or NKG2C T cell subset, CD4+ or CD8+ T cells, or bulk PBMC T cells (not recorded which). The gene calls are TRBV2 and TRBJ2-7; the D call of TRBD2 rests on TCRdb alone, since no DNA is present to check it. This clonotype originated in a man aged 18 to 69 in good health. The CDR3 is CASQGEGLGEQYF.